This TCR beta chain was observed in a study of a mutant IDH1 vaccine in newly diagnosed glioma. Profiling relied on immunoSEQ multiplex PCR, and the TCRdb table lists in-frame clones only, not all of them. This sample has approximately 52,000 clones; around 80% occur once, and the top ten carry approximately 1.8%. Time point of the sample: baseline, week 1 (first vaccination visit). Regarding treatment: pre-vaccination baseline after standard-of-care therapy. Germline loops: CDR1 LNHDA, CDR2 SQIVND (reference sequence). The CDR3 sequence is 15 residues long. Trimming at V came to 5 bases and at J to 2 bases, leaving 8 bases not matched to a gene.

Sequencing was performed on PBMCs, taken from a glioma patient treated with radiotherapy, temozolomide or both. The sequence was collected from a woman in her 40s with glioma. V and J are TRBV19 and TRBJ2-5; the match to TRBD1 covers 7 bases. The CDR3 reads CASSYPGGPQETQYF. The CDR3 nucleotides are TGTGCCAGTAGTTACCCAGGGGGACCTCAAGAGACCCAGTACTTC.